This T cell receptor beta chain was profiled in a study of response to subunit inactivated influenza vaccine. Study findings and constraints: Seasonal influenza vaccination, on each occasion, was suggested by the authors to recruit few new T cells.

This clonotype was detected many times. Its target is not known. Via MiXCR, TCRdb re-called the RT-PCR reads, giving one row per CDR3 protein. This sample has approximately 300,000 distinct CDR3 sequences; 20% to 25% occur once, and the top ten carry 10%. The ends were cut back, 4 bases at V and 2 bases at J, with 11 bases in the middle. This CDR3 is 14 amino acids long. The germline CDR1 and CDR2 sequences are LGHDT and YNNKEL (reference sequence). The receptor was isolated from a man aged 45 to 70 who received an inactivated influenza vaccine. The sample was PBMCs from blood, taken 21 months after vaccination. This chain connects TRBV3-1 to TRBJ1-2; D gene unclear. The DNA for the CDR3 is TGTGCCAGCAGCCGGAGCCGTCTGAACTATGGCTACACCTTC. Protein: CASSRSRLNYGYTF.